This record concerns one T cell receptor (beta chain) sequence. No antigen is known for it. The sample is drawn from a study of blood T cells in healthy people across ages. Study-level results: Estimates drawn from one million T cells were deemed to understate diversity.

CDR1 LGHDT and CDR2 YNNKEL come from the germline V gene (reference sequence). Deletions cut 10 bases from V and 1 base from J, with 10 bases between. CDR3 length equals 12 residues. The use of a sample-barcoded 5' primer and a J-beta primer mix characterized a second PCR of roughly 6 to 11 cycles. Via MiXCR, TCRdb re-called the 5' RACE reads, giving one row per CDR3 protein. In the table there are more than 1.4 million distinct CDR3 sequences, around 39% of which are singletons. Sequenced sample: blood. The chain carries TRBV3-1 and TRBJ1-2; maybe TRBD1 (5 bases). The TCR originated in a young woman in good health. CDR3 loop: CATGGVNYGYTF. In nucleotides, the CDR3 is TGTGCCACGGGGGGAGTTAACTATGGCTACACCTTC.